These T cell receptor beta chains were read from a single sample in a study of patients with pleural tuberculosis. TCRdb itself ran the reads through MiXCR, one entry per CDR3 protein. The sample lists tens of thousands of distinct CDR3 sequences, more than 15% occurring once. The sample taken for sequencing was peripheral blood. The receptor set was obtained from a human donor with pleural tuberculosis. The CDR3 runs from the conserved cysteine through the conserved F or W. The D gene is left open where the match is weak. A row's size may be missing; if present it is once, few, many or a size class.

CASSLGPDDIQYF | TGTGCCAGCAGCTTAGGTCCGGACGACATTCAGTACTTC | TRBJ2-4 | 13 | many | NA | TRBV7-9
CSVRGNEKLFF | TGCAGCGTTCGGGGTAATGAAAAACTGTTTTTT | TRBJ1-4 | 11 | many | NA | TRBV29-1
CASSDRGIGSYNSPLHF | TGTGCCAGCTCGGACAGGGGAATAGGGTCCTATAATTCACCCCTCCACTTT | TRBJ1-6 | 17 | many | TRBD1 | TRBV28
CASSTITYEQYF | TGTGCCAGCAGTACAATCACTTACGAGCAGTACTTC | TRBJ2-7 | 12 | many | NA | TRBV28
CSAAPGTGSEQYF | TGCAGTGCCGCGCCCGGGACAGGGAGCGAGCAGTACTTC | TRBJ2-7 | 13 | many | TRBD1 | TRBV20-1
CASSQTGDTEAFF | TGTGCCAGCAGCCAGACAGGGGACACTGAAGCTTTCTTT | TRBJ1-1 | 13 | NA | TRBD1 | TRBV27
CASSLLTGPGEQFF | TGTGCCAGCAGTTTATTGACAGGGCCCGGCGAGCAGTTCTTC | TRBJ2-1 | 14 | medium-sized | TRBD1 | TRBV28
CASRGGGATEAFF | TGTGCCAGCAGGGGGGGAGGGGCCACTGAAGCTTTCTTT | TRBJ1-1 | 13 | many | NA | TRBV3-1
CASSSRTFDSPLHF | TGTGCCAGCAGCTCGAGGACATTCGATTCACCCCTCCACTTT | TRBJ1-6 | 14 | many | NA | TRBV5-4
CASSKARGGNTEAFF | TGTGCCAGCAGCAAGGCCCGGGGCGGGAACACTGAAGCTTTCTTT | TRBJ1-1 | 15 | medium-sized | NA | TRBV28
CASSLAHDYEQYF | TGCGCCAGCAGCTTGGCCCACGACTACGAGCAGTACTTC | TRBJ2-7 | 13 | many | NA | TRBV5-1
CASMGTSGRRNEQFF | TGTGCCAGTATGGGGACTAGCGGGAGAAGGAATGAGCAGTTCTTC | TRBJ2-1 | 15 | many | TRBD2 | TRBV19
CASNDRSYTEAFF | TGTGCCAGCAATGACAGGAGTTACACTGAAGCTTTCTTT | TRBJ1-1 | 13 | many | NA | TRBV2
CSVEGGIKELFF | TGCAGCGTTGAAGGGGGGATCAAGGAGCTGTTTTTT | TRBJ2-2 | 12 | many | NA | TRBV29-1
CASGYSTGTKLNEAFF | TGTGCCAGCGGTTACTCGACGGGGACCAAATTAAATGAAGCTTTCTTT | TRBJ1-1 | 16 | NA | NA | TRBV6-5